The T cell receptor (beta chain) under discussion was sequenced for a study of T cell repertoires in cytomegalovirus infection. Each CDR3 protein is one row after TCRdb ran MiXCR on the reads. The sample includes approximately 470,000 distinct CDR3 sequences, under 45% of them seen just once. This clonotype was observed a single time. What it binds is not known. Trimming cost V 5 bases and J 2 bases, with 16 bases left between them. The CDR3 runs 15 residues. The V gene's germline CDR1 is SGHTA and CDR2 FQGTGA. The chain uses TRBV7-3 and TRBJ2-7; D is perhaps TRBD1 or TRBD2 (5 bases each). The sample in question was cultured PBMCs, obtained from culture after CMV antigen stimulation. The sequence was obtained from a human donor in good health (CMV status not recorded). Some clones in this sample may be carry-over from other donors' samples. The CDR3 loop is CASSGSGTQPYEQYF. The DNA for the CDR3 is TGTGCCAGCAGCGGATCCGGGACGCAACCCTACGAGCAGTACTTC.